This T cell receptor beta chain appears in the sequencing data of a study of OX40 agonist ivuxolimab in advanced cancers. About the full investigation: Ivuxolimab was a fully human IgG2 agonistic monoclonal antibody targeting the costimulatory receptor OX40 (CD134). Intravenous ivuxolimab was administered to patients every 2 weeks at six dose levels: 0.01, 0.1, 0.3, 1.5, 3 and 10 mg/kg. Partial responses occurred in three dose-escalation patients, of whom one had hepatocellular carcinoma and two had cutaneous melanoma. Among the approximately 50 dose-escalation patients, approximately 20 had hepatocellular carcinoma, roughly 15 melanoma, 9 renal cell carcinoma and 9 head and neck cancer. In the dose-escalation cohort, 82.7% of patients were male, and the mean age was about 55 years, with a range of roughly 20 to 80. The point of sequencing TCRbeta in the periphery was to test whether ivuxolimab changed TCR sequence diversity and drove clonal T-cell expansion. Prior anti-PD-1, anti-PD-L1 or anti-CTLA-4 therapy was permitted, and about 40% of dose-escalation patients had received checkpoint inhibitors. The paper reports the monotherapy dose-escalation portion (N of about 56 patients) of the phase I ivuxolimab trial. General findings and caveats noted by the study authors: In partial responders in the 0.1-3.0 mg/kg groups, normalized peripheral clonal expansion was found to be among the lowest, especially among CD8+ T cells. The antigen specificity of the peripheral T cells that underwent clonal expansion was not determined. Low levels of normalized T-cell clonal expansion were also seen in some patients who did not respond. At doses of 0.1 to 3.0 mg/kg, clonal expansion of both CD4+ and CD8+ T cells in blood was seen between baseline and week 6. After ivuxolimab, CD8+ T cells had more expanded clones than CD4+ T cells on average.

With respect to this clone: Its antigen remains undetermined. No much larger clonotype is one base removed from it; base qualities were not supplied.

For sequencing of the TCRbeta CDR3 region, genomic DNA was extracted from the sorted cells. TCRbeta CDR3 regions were sequenced using the immunoSEQ Assay. TCRdb retrieved this table from immuneACCESS and kept in-frame rearrangements only. Not all clones are present; in checked studies, unresolved V genes account for under half, and no reason is known for the remainder. The sample table lists some 66,000 clones, approximately 90% of them with a count of one. The top ten clones comprise over 0.25% of the sample. The trial excluded patients who had a history of autoimmune disease or who were on systemic immunosuppression. Peripheral blood for TCR sequencing was drawn from every dose cohort at baseline, at cycle 4 day 1 and at cycle 7 day 1. The samples were drawn from a first-in-human, open-label, multicenter phase I dose-escalation trial of ivuxolimab. Adults with locally advanced or metastatic melanoma, renal cell carcinoma, hepatocellular carcinoma or head and neck squamous cell carcinoma were enrolled in the trial. Before TCR sequencing, CD4+ T cells and CD8+ T cells were sorted from peripheral blood as separate populations.

The CDR3 holds 14 amino acids from the cysteine to the phenylalanine. The retained sequence is limited to the CDR3, 42 bases, with the frame set at the first base. Germline trimming: 6 bases from V, 9 bases from J; junction bases outside gene matches: 12. CDR1 and CDR2 are drawn from the germline V gene: MNHEY, SVGAGI. The receptor was isolated from an adult with an advanced solid tumor such as melanoma, head and neck, liver or kidney cancer. Recombination connected TRBV6-5 to TRBJ2-7; the central 9 bases match TRBD2. This sample comprised CD4+ or CD8+ T cells sorted from blood, obtained in a trial of the OX40 agonist ivuxolimab. The CDR3 protein is CASSRGLAFPGQYF. The DNA sequence is as follows: TGTGCCAGCAGCCGGGGACTAGCTTTTCCCGGGCAGTACTTC.